The 19 T cell receptor beta chains reported below all come from one sample, sequenced in a study of blood T cell repertoires in COVID-19 (TCRdb year 2020). To prepare the library, the immunoSEQ multiplex PCR assay was applied. TCRdb retrieved this table from immuneACCESS and kept in-frame rearrangements only. Not all clones are present; in checked studies, unresolved V genes account for under half, and no reason is known for the remainder. A total of about 360,000 clones appear in this sample, 86% of them only once. The ten largest clones add up to less than 9% of the sample. Sequencing was performed on peripheral blood. Receptors originate from a woman aged 55-70 years with COVID-19, enrolled during active disease.

The gene calls are TRBV2 and TRBJ1-3, with 9 bases aligning to TRBD1. The germline gives CDR1 SNHLY, CDR2 FYNNEI. V shed 2 bases and J 5 bases; nucleotides not matched to a gene: 7. The CDR3 is 16 amino acids. The CDR3 DNA reads as TGTGCCAGCAGTGAATGGGGACAGGGTTTTAGAAACACCATATATTTT. Amino acids: CASSEWGQGFRNTIYF. Supplemented by reference TRBV2 and TRBJ1-3, the full variable domain reads EPEVTQTPSHQVTQMGQEVILRCVPISNHLYFYWYRQILGQKVEFLVSFYNNEISEKSEIFDDQFSVERPDGSNFTLKIRSTKLEDSAMYFCASSEWGQGFRNTIYFGEGSWLTVV.

The genes are TRBV5-1 and TRBJ2-7, with TRBD1 matching 7 bases. The CDR3 length is 15 residues. Per the germline V gene, CDR1 is SGHRS and CDR2 is YFSETQ. V lost 4 bases and J lost 5; bases outside the gene matches: 12. The CDR3 here is CASSLLFRTGNEQYF. In DNA, the CDR3 is TGCGCCAGCAGCCTACTGTTTCGGACAGGAAACGAGCAGTACTTC.

The chain has TRBV27 and TRBJ2-5, with 7 positions matching TRBD1. This CDR3 has 16 residues. Trimming took 6 bases from V and 9 from J; bases not matched to a gene: 19. Germline CDR1 reads MNHEY; CDR2 reads SMNVEV (reference sequence). CDR3 sequence: CASSDHFGQVSVSQYF. Written as DNA, the CDR3 is TGTGCCAGCAGCGACCACTTTGGACAGGTATCGGTGTCCCAGTACTTC.

The chain combines TRBV20-1 with TRBJ1-1; D gene unclear. Trimming removed 3 bases at V and 4 bases at J, with 6 bases between. Germline CDR1 and CDR2: DFQATT and SNEGSKA (reference sequence). CDR3 size: 11 residues. This CDR3 reads CSASHFTEAFF. The CDR3 nucleotides read TGCAGTGCTAGCCATTTCACTGAAGCTTTCTTT.

The chain carries TRBV18 and TRBJ2-7, with 12 bases that match TRBD2. The V gene's germline CDR1 is KGHSH and CDR2 LQKENI. J was trimmed by 4 bases and V by 3 bases; bases with no gene match: 4. CDR3 size: 15 residues. The CDR3 loop reads CASSPSSGGAYEQYF. CDR3 DNA: TGTGCCAGCTCACCCTCTAGCGGGGGGGCATACGAGCAGTACTTC.

The CDR3 sequence is CASSRDSYEQYF. The DNA of the CDR3 is TGTGCCAGTAGTAGGGACAGTTACGAGCAGTACTTC. The chain has TRBV19 and TRBJ2-7, with 7 bases lining up with TRBD1. The CDR3 is 12 residues long. CDR1 is LNHDA and CDR2 is SQIVND in the germline V gene (reference sequence). V lost 4 bases to trimming and J lost 4 bases; unmatched junction nucleotides: 1.

CDR3 coding DNA: TGTGCAAGTCGCTTACCCGGGGTCTACGAGCAGTACTTC. Protein sequence: CASRLPGVYEQYF. The chain joins TRBV12-2 to TRBJ2-7; TRBD2, the D gene given by the table, was not confirmed from the DNA. TRBV12-2 is a known pseudogene. The CDR3 extends over 13 amino acids.

The chain's CDR3 is CASSIAGTGYYGYTF. For the CDR3, the DNA is TGTGCCAGTAGTATCGCCGGGACAGGGTATTATGGCTACACCTTC. This chain uses TRBV19 with TRBJ1-2; 9 positions match TRBD1. In germline, CDR1 is LNHDA, CDR2 SQIVND (reference sequence). V lost 3 bases and J lost 5; bases outside the gene matches: 7. This CDR3 has 15 amino acids. The entire variable domain, with the rest obtained from reference TRBV19 and TRBJ1-2, is as follows: DGGITQSPKYLFRKEGQNVTLSCEQNLNHDAMYWYRQDPGQGLRLIYYSQIVNDFQKGDIAEGYSVSREKKESFPLTVTSAQKNPTAFYLCASSIAGTGYYGYTFGSGTRLTVV.

This clone was observed a single time. This sequence joins TRBV7-9 and TRBJ2-2, with 9 nucleotides matching TRBD2. The CDR3 is made up of 16 amino acids. J lost 5 bases, V lost 3 bases, and 7 bases had no gene match. Looked up from germline, CDR1 is SEHNR and CDR2 is FQNEAQ (reference sequence). In nucleotides, the CDR3 is TGTGCCAGCAGCTTCCGCGGGGGGGCTAGGACCGGGGAGCTGTTTTTT. Protein: CASSFRGGARTGELFF.

The rearrangement joins TRBV4-3 to TRBJ2-3, with D perhaps matching TRBD1 (5 bases). The germline gives CDR1 LGHNA, CDR2 YSLEER. CDR3 size: 16 residues. The germline V and J ends were trimmed by 1 base and 0 bases, with 11 bases remaining between them. The CDR3 here is CASSQGRAGSTDTQYF. In DNA, the CDR3 is TGCGCCAGCAGCCAAGGTAGGGCAGGGAGCACAGATACGCAGTATTTT.

The rearrangement joins TRBV4-1 to TRBJ1-4; D remains ambiguous. Germline CDR1 is MGHRA and CDR2 is YSYEKL. The CDR3 is 14 residues long. V lost 1 base and J 7 bases, leaving 10 bases between the germline ends. CDR3 coding DNA: TGCGCCAGCAGCCAAGGCCGGGGTACTGAAAAACTGTTTTTT. Protein product: CASSQGRGTEKLFF.

This chain uses TRBV10-3 with TRBJ2-3; D is undetermined. V shed 6 bases and J shed 7 bases, with 23 bases lying between them. This CDR3 is built from 16 residues. The germline V gene encodes CDR1 ENHRY and CDR2 SYGVKD. CDR3 coding DNA: TGTGCCATCAGGAATTCGGGTGTTATTCGACCGAATACGCAGTATTTT. Its translation: CAIRNSGVIRPNTQYF.

The V and J genes are TRBV6-5 and TRBJ2-3, with 7 positions matching TRBD2. J was trimmed by 2 bases and V by 9 bases; bases with no gene match: 5. This CDR3 is 13 amino acids long. In germline, CDR1 is MNHEY, CDR2 SVGAGI. The CDR3 bases are TGTGCCAGTGCGGGGGAGTACACAGATACGCAGTATTTT. This encodes CASAGEYTDTQYF.

The chain employs TRBV5-1 and TRBJ2-3; a possible D gene is TRBD2 (6 bases). This CDR3 is built from 14 residues. CDR1 SGHRS and CDR2 YFSETQ come from the germline V gene. Between the trimmed V and J ends, which lost 6 bases and 1 base, there was a span of 12 bases. CDR3 in DNA: TGCGCCAGCAACCCGGGCGGGGGCACAGATACGCAGTATTTT. It is translated as CASNPGGGTDTQYF. Full variable domain (missing parts from reference TRBV5-1 and TRBJ2-3): KAGVTQTPRYLIKTRGQQVTLSCSPISGHRSVSWYQQTPGQGLQFLFEYFSETQRNKGNFPGRFSGRQFSNSRSEMNVSTLELGDSALYLCASNPGGGTDTQYFGPGTRLTVL.

This clone was counted once. This chain links TRBV4-1 with TRBJ2-1; tentatively, D is TRBD1 (6 bases). Germline V gene sequence: CDR1 MGHRA, CDR2 YSYEKL. There are 13 residues in the CDR3. V shed 7 bases and J shed 3 bases, with 10 bases lying between them. CDR3 amino acids: CASTGENYNEQFF. DNA of the CDR3: TGCGCCAGCACAGGGGAAAACTACAATGAGCAGTTCTTC.

The CDR3 DNA reads TGCGCCAGCAGCAGAACTAGCGGTAGGGGCTATGAGCAGTTCTTC. It specifies CASSRTSGRGYEQFF. V usage is TRBV5-1 and J usage is TRBJ2-1; 8 bases map to TRBD2. The CDR3 length is 15 residues. V shed 4 bases and J 8 bases; nucleotides not matched to a gene: 11. Germline CDR1 and CDR2: SGHRS and YFSETQ.

This rearrangement joins TRBV6-5 to TRBJ2-1; 8 nucleotides match TRBD1. The length of the CDR3 is 14 residues. Germline V gene data show CDR1 as MNHEY and CDR2 as SVGAGI. Trimming removed 8 bases from V and 7 bases from J; junction bases left unmatched: 10. CDR3 bases: TGTGCCAGCCTAAGGGCAGGGGGCGTGAATGAGCAGTTCTTC. Its translation is CASLRAGGVNEQFF.

V usage is TRBV29-1 and J usage is TRBJ1-2; TRBD1 agrees at 7 bases. The trim removed 5 bases at V and 1 base at J, leaving 4 bases unmatched. This CDR3 comprises 13 residues. Germline CDR1 and CDR2: SQVTM and ANQGSEA. The DNA for the CDR3 is TGCAGCGTTCACAGGGGCGATAACTATGGCTACACCTTC. Protein sequence: CSVHRGDNYGYTF. The entire variable domain, with the rest obtained from reference TRBV29-1 and TRBJ1-2, is as follows: SAVISQKPSRDICQRGTSLTIQCQVDSQVTMMFWYRQQPGQSLTLIATANQGSEATYESGFVIDKFPISRPNLTFSTLTVSNMSPEDSSIYLCSVHRGDNYGYTFGSGTRLTVV.

This sequence joins TRBV19 and TRBJ2-1; 10 nucleotides agree with TRBD1. Unmatched junction bases numbered 9, after V lost 6 bases and J lost 10 bases. Germline V gene lookup returns CDR1 LNHDA and CDR2 SQIVND (reference sequence). The length of the CDR3 is 14 residues. CDR3 nucleotides: TGTGCCAGTAGCTCGGGGACAGGGGTTGACGAGCAGTTCTTC. Its protein product is CASSSGTGVDEQFF.